This TCR beta chain originates from a study of PD-1 and CTLA-4 blockade in melanoma. Sequencing was performed with immunoSEQ multiplex PCR; in TCRdb, only in-frame clones are kept and a portion is missing. Of under 20,000 clones in the sample, approximately 63% were seen once. The table lists this clone with a few counts. CDR1 MNHNS and CDR2 SASEGT come from the germline V gene. V was cut by 2 bases and J by 7 bases, with 6 bases left in between. The CDR3 extends over 12 amino acids. The TCR comes from a human donor with melanoma. This sequence joins TRBV6-1 and TRBJ2-4, with D hard to call. This specimen was CD8+ T cells from peripheral blood, taken from a patient given anti-PD-1 treatment. The CDR3 here is CASSESANIQYF. The CDR3 nucleotides are TGTGCCAGCAGTGAAAGCGCGAACATTCAGTACTTC.